One and the same sample provided the 26 T cell receptor beta chains below, sequenced in a study of shared clonotypes between healthy human individuals. Data came from immunoSEQ multiplex PCR; TCRdb stores just in-frame clones and leaves some out. This sample yields roughly 1.5 million clones, of which under 99% are seen a single time; around 0.47% belongs to the top ten. The sequencing input was naive CD4+ T cells sorted from blood. Subset in this sample: CD45RA+ positively selected. The receptors originated from a man aged 30 to 45 in good health.

This sequence joins TRBV28 and TRBJ2-1; the match to TRBD2 covers 8 bases. This CDR3 is 14 amino acids long. Germline assignment: CDR1 MDHEN and CDR2 SYDVKM. The CDR3 reads CGVCERELGNEQFF. DNA for the CDR3: TGTGGCGTTTGTGAGCGGGAGCTTGGTAATGAGCAGTTCTTC.

The chain joins TRBV10-3 to TRBJ1-4; TRBD1 might be the D (5 bases). The CDR3 totals 12 residues. In germline, CDR1 is ENHRY, CDR2 SYGVKD. Trimming shortened V by 3 bases and J by 8 bases, and 7 bases separated the two germline ends. CDR3 DNA: TGTGCCATCAGTGATTGGGACGAAAAACTGTTTTTT. As protein: CAISDWDEKLFF.

The rearrangement uses TRBV28 and TRBJ2-7; 14 nucleotides align to TRBD2. CDR3 size: 17 residues. Germline V gene data show CDR1 as MDHEN and CDR2 as SYDVKM. Losses at the gene ends were 4 bases for V and 5 bases for J; bases not matched to a gene: 10. In DNA, the CDR3 is TGTGCCAGCAGTTCGCTAAGACTAGCGGGAGGGTCCGACGAGCAGTACTTC. It yields the protein CASSSLRLAGGSDEQYF.

The genes are TRBV5-1 and TRBJ1-5, with 7 nucleotides matching TRBD1. V lost 2 bases and J lost 0; bases outside the gene matches: 5. CDR1 and CDR2 from the germline V gene are SGHRS and YFSETQ. This CDR3 comprises 16 residues. CDR3 sequence (DNA): TGCGCCAGCAGCTTCACAGGGGCGTATAGCAATCAGCCCCAGCATTTT. This sequence encodes CASSFTGAYSNQPQHF.

This chain uses TRBV10-3 with TRBJ1-2; no clear D gene. Germline-derived CDR1 and CDR2 are ENHRY and SYGVKD. The V end was cut by 11 bases, the J end by 0 bases, with 13 bases between. The CDR3 sequence is 13 residues long. The CDR3 is CAALNASNYGYTF. The CDR3, as DNA: TGTGCCGCCCTAAACGCCTCTAACTATGGCTACACCTTC.

This clone has just one count. The chain uses TRBV9 and TRBJ2-7; unclear D gene. This CDR3 region has 14 residues. The V gene lost 0 bases and the J gene lost 3 bases, with 10 bases spanning the gap. Germline loops: CDR1 SGDLS, CDR2 YYNGEE. The CDR3: CASSVDSRSYEQYF. The CDR3 DNA is TGTGCCAGCAGCGTAGACTCCCGGAGCTACGAGCAGTACTTC.

This clone was detected only once. This chain links TRBV7-9 with TRBJ2-7; 7 bases align to TRBD1. The CDR3 runs 15 residues. V dropped 4 bases and J dropped 0; count of bases not matched to a gene: 6. Germline V CDR1 and CDR2: SEHNR, FQNEAQ (reference sequence). The CDR3: CASSSSTGISYEQYF. CDR3 DNA: TGTGCCAGCAGCTCTTCGACAGGGATCTCCTACGAGCAGTACTTC. Filled out from reference TRBV7-9 and TRBJ2-7, the complete variable domain reads DTGVSQNPRHKITKRGQNVTFRCDPISEHNRLYWYRQTLGQGPEFLTYFQNEAQLEKSRLLSDRFSAERPKGSFSTLEIQRTEQGDSAMYLCASSSSTGISYEQYFGPGTRLTVT.

The chain recombines TRBV29-1 with TRBJ2-2; D assignment may be TRBD1 or TRBD2 (5 bases each). V was pared by 4 bases and J by 7 bases, with 16 bases between. The CDR3 loop spans 14 amino acids. Germline V lookup: CDR1 SQVTM, CDR2 ANQGSEA. For the CDR3, the DNA is TGCAGCGTTGTATCCCGGGGCAGAGTCGGGGAGCTGTTTTTT. This encodes CSVVSRGRVGELFF.

V and J are TRBV5-5 and TRBJ1-5; 8 nucleotides agree with TRBD1. The CDR3 totals 14 residues. Germline V gene data show CDR1 as SGHKS and CDR2 as YYEKEE (reference sequence). J gave up 7 bases and V 4 bases, and 7 bases lay outside the gene matches. CDR3 coding DNA: TGTGCCAGCAGCGTGGGACAGGAGAACCAGCCCCAGCATTTT. This sequence encodes CASSVGQENQPQHF.

This chain uses TRBV15 with TRBJ2-1; perhaps TRBD2 as D (6 bases). The CDR3 loop spans 16 amino acids. Germline V lookup: CDR1 LNHNV, CDR2 YYDKDF (reference sequence). V lost 3 bases, J lost 0 bases, and 12 bases lay in between. This chain's CDR3 is CATSRYGSSSYNEQFF. In DNA form, the CDR3 reads TGTGCCACCAGCAGGTACGGGAGCAGCTCCTACAATGAGCAGTTCTTC.

J is TRBJ1-5 and V is TRBV27, with D perhaps matching TRBD1 (5 bases). This CDR3 has 19 amino acids. Germline V gene sequence: CDR1 MNHEY, CDR2 SMNVEV (reference sequence). V lost 5 bases, J lost 7 bases, and 30 bases lay in between. The CDR3 reads CASSTQFGAGGRSRQPQHF. In DNA form, the CDR3 reads TGTGCCAGCAGTACCCAGTTTGGGGCGGGAGGTCGCTCGCGGCAGCCCCAGCATTTT.

The chain's CDR3 is CASSLAHKSGEAFF. The DNA of the CDR3 is TGTGCCAGCAGCTTAGCCCATAAGTCAGGCGAAGCTTTCTTT. The V call is TRBV7-9, the J call TRBJ1-1; unclear D gene. The CDR3 runs to 14 residues. The germline V gene has CDR1 SEHNR and CDR2 FQNEAQ (reference sequence). Between the trimmed V and J ends, which lost 0 bases and 8 bases, there was a span of 13 bases.

J is TRBJ1-1 and V is TRBV11-2; D not resolved. Germline CDR1 is SGHAT and CDR2 is FQNNGV. V was pared by 6 bases and J by 6 bases, with 17 bases between. The CDR3 sequence is 14 residues long. CDR3: CASRAFSSLPEAFF. DNA of the CDR3: TGTGCCAGCAGGGCTTTTTCCTCTTTGCCTGAAGCTTTCTTT.

In regard to this clone: At the DNA level, this CDR3 is encoded by other sequences in the same sample as well. J is TRBJ2-7 and V is TRBV10-3, with 12 bases aligning to TRBD2. CDR3 length: 14 amino acids. CDR1 and CDR2 from the germline V gene are ENHRY and SYGVKD. The V and J ends lost 6 bases and 2 bases, in that order; junction bases with no gene match: 2. The CDR3 DNA is TGTGCCATCAGCCGGACTAGCGGGACCTACGAGCAGTACTTC. It specifies CAISRTSGTYEQYF.

The chain joins TRBV28 to TRBJ2-7; the match to TRBD1 covers 8 bases. This CDR3 spans 16 amino acids. The germline V gene encodes CDR1 MDHEN and CDR2 SYDVKM. V dropped 4 bases and J dropped 7; count of bases not matched to a gene: 15. This chain's CDR3 is CASSSPGDRSVGEQYF. CDR3 DNA: TGTGCCAGCAGTTCGCCGGGGGACAGGAGCGTTGGTGAGCAGTACTTC.

The chain has TRBV7-9 and TRBJ2-2; D might be TRBD1 (6 bases). The CDR3 is 17 amino acids. The V end was cut by 1 base, the J end by 0 bases, with 12 bases between. The germline gives CDR1 SEHNR, CDR2 FQNEAQ (reference sequence). CDR3 sequence (DNA): TGTGCCAGCAGCTTAGAGACAGGATTCTCGAACACCGGGGAGCTGTTTTTT. Translating gives CASSLETGFSNTGELFF. The full variable domain, rest sourced from reference TRBV7-9 and TRBJ2-2, is DTGVSQNPRHKITKRGQNVTFRCDPISEHNRLYWYRQTLGQGPEFLTYFQNEAQLEKSRLLSDRFSAERPKGSFSTLEIQRTEQGDSAMYLCASSLETGFSNTGELFFGEGSRLTVL.

The chain links TRBV15 to TRBJ2-2, with 8 bases that match TRBD1. From germline, CDR1 is LNHNV and CDR2 YYDKDF (reference sequence). This CDR3 has 15 amino acids. V trimming: 3 bases; J trimming: 6 bases; junction bases outside the gene matches: 6. CDR3 protein: CATSSRQGSPGELFF. CDR3 in DNA: TGTGCCACCAGCAGTAGACAGGGGTCTCCCGGGGAGCTGTTTTTT.

This clone was detected only once. This rearrangement joins TRBV7-2 to TRBJ2-1; TRBD2 is a possible D gene (6 bases). The V end was cut by 6 bases, the J end by 6 bases, with 21 bases between. In germline, CDR1 is SGHTA, CDR2 FQGNSA. The CDR3 runs to 16 residues. The CDR3 bases are TGTGCCAGCAGTTTACAAGGGGCTAGCGTTTTCAATGAGCAGTTCTTC. Residues: CASSLQGASVFNEQFF. Based on the CDR3 plus reference TRBV7-2 and TRBJ2-1, the full variable domain is GAGVSQSPSNKVTEKGKDVELRCDPISGHTALYWYRQSLGQGLEFLIYFQGNSAPDKSGLPSDRFSAERTGGSVSTLTIQRTQQEDSAVYLCASSLQGASVFNEQFFGPGTRLTVL.

The rearrangement links TRBV19 to TRBJ2-7; 8 positions match TRBD1. V was pared by 6 bases and J by 2 bases, with 9 bases of the junction left unmatched. The length of the CDR3 is 15 residues. The germline V gene encodes CDR1 LNHDA and CDR2 SQIVND (reference sequence). CDR3 protein: CASSKGQALTYEQYF. DNA for the CDR3: TGTGCCAGTAGCAAGGGACAGGCCTTAACCTACGAGCAGTACTTC.

The chain recombines TRBV7-9 with TRBJ1-4, with a weak D call TRBD1 (5 bases). The CDR3 is made up of 14 amino acids. Germline CDR1 and CDR2: SEHNR and FQNEAQ (reference sequence). The V end lost 0 bases, the J end lost 7 bases, and 9 bases lay between the germline ends. Here the CDR3 DNA reads TGTGCCAGCAGCTTAGCGGGACGGGTTGAAAAACTGTTTTTT. Translated: CASSLAGRVEKLFF.

V usage is TRBV2 and J usage is TRBJ2-1; D gene ambiguous. Between the trimmed V and J ends, which lost 8 bases and 7 bases, there was a span of 18 bases. The germline CDR1 and CDR2 sequences are SNHLY and FYNNEI. There are 14 residues in the CDR3. The CDR3 coding sequence is TGTGCCAGCCTGCCCCTCTACCCGGAGAATGAGCAGTTCTTC. Its translation is CASLPLYPENEQFF.

The V call is TRBV7-2, the J call TRBJ2-5; D unclear. Germline V CDR1 and CDR2: SGHTA, FQGNSA. V was cut by 1 base and J by 5 bases, with 8 bases left in between. The CDR3 covers 13 residues. In nucleotides, the CDR3 is TGTGCCAGCAGCTTAGAACCCTCGGAGACCCAGTACTTC. Amino acid sequence: CASSLEPSETQYF.

This sequence joins TRBV18 and TRBJ1-2, with D unresolved. CDR1 KGHSH and CDR2 LQKENI come from the germline V gene. The CDR3 runs 13 residues. V lost 0 bases and J 7 bases, leaving 9 bases between the germline ends. As DNA, the CDR3 is TGTGCCAGCTCACCACCGCATGACACTGGCTACACCTTC. Protein: CASSPPHDTGYTF.

The chain carries TRBV10-1 and TRBJ2-2, with 8 bases lining up with TRBD2. Unmatched junction bases numbered 6, after V lost 3 bases and J lost 0 bases. From germline, CDR1 is WNHNN and CDR2 SYGVQD (reference sequence). This CDR3 is 17 amino acids long. CDR3 coding DNA: TGCGCCAGCAGTGAAAATAGCGGGGTCACGAACACCGGGGAGCTGTTTTTT. This sequence encodes CASSENSGVTNTGELFF.

This rearrangement joins TRBV10-3 to TRBJ2-7; D unclear. CDR1 and CDR2 from the germline V gene are ENHRY and SYGVKD. The CDR3 length is 14 residues. Trimming left V 3 bases short and J 3 bases short, with 12 bases between. In DNA form, the CDR3 reads TGTGCCATCAGTGAACGACTCACGATCTACGAGCAGTACTTC. Encoded protein: CAISERLTIYEQYF.

The V and J genes are TRBV29-1 and TRBJ2-3; no clear D. Looked up from germline, CDR1 is SQVTM and CDR2 is ANQGSEA. Trimming took off 2 bases at V and 3 bases at J, with 15 bases between the two ends. The CDR3 totals 15 residues. The CDR3, as DNA: TGCAGCGTTGAAAGGCTTTACCCCGTAACAGATACGCAGTATTTT. It encodes CSVERLYPVTDTQYF.